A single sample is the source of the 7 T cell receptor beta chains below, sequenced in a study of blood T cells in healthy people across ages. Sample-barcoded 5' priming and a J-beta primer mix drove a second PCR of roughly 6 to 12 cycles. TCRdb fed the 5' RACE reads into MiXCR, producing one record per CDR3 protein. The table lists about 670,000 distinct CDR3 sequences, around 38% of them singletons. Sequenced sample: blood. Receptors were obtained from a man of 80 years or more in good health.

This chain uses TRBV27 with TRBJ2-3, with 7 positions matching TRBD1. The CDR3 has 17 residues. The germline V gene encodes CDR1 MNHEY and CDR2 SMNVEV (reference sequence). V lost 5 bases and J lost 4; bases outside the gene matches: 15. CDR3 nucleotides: TGTGCCAGCAGTCCATTCAAGGGGGCCGGACGGTCAGATACGCAGTATTTT. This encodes CASSPFKGAGRSDTQYF.

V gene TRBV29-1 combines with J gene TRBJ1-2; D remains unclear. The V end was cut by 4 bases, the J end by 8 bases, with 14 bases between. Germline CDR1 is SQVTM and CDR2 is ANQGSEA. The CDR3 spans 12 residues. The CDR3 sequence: CSVGTSEDGYTF. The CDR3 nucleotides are TGCAGCGTTGGAACCTCTGAGGACGGCTACACCTTC.

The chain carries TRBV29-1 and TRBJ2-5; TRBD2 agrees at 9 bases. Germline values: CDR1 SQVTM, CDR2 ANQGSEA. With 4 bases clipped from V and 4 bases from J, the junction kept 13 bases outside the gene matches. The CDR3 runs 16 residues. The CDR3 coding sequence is TGCAGCGTTGTCTTAGCGGGAGTCACGATCCGAGAGACCCAGTACTTC. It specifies CSVVLAGVTIRETQYF.

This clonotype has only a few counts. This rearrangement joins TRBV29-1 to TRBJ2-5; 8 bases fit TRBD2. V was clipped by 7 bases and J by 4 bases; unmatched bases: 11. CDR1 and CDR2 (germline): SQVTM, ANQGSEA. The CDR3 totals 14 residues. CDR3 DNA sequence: TGCAGCGCAGAAGACGGGGGGGGCGGAGAGACCCAGTACTTC. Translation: CSAEDGGGGETQYF.

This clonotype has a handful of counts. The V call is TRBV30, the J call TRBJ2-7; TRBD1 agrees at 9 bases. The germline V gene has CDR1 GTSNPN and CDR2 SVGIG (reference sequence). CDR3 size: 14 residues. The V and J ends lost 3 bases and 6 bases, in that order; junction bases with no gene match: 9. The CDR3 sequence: CAWRLTGGSAEQYF. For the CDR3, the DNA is TGTGCCTGGAGATTGACAGGGGGTTCCGCCGAGCAGTACTTC.

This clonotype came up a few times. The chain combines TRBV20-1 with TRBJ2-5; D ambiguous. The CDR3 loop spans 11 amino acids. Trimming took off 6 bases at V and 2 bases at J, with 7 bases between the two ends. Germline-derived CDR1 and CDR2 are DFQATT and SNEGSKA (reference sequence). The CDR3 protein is CSAETQETQYF. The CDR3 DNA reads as TGCAGTGCCGAGACTCAAGAGACCCAGTACTTC.

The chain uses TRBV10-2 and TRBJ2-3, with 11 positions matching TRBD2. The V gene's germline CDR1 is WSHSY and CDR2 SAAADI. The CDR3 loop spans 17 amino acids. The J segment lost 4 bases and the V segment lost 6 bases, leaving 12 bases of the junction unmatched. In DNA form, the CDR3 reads TGCGCCAGCAGGGACCACTCTAGCGGGAGGAGGTCAGATACGCAGTATTTT. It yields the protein CASRDHSSGRRSDTQYF.